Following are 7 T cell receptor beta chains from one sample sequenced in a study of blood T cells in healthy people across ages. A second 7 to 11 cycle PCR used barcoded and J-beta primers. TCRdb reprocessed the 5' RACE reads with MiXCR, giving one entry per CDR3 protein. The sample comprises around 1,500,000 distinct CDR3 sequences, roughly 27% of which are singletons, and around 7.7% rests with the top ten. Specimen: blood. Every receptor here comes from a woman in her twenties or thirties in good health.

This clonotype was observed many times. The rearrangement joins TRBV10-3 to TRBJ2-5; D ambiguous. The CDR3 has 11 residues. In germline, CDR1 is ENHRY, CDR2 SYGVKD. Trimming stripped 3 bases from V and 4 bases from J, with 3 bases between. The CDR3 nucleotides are TGTGCCATCAGTGATGCAGAGACCCAGTACTTC. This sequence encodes CAISDAETQYF.

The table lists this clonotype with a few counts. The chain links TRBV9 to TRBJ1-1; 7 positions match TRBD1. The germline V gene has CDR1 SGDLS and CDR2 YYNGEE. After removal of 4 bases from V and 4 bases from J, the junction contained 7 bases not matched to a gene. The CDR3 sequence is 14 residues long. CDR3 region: CASSTRDSFTEAFF. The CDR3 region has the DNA TGTGCCAGCAGCACACGGGACAGCTTCACTGAAGCTTTCTTT.

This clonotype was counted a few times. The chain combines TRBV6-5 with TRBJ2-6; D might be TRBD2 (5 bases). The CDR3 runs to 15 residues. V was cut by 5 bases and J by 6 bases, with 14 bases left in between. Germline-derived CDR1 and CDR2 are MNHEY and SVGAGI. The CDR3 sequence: CASSDLGRAANVLTF. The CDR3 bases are TGTGCCAGCAGTGACCTAGGGCGGGCGGCCAACGTCCTGACTTTC.

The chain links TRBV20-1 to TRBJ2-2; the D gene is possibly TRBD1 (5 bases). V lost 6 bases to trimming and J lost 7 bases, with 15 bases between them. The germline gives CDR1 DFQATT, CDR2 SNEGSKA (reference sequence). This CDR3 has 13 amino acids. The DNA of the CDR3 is TGCAGTGCGAGAATTCAGGGATTCGGGGAGCTGTTTTTT. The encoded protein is CSARIQGFGELFF.

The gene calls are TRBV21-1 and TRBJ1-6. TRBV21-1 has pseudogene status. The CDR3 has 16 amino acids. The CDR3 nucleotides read TGTGCCAGCAGCAAAGCCGGCTCGAGGCGAAGATCCCCTGCCCACTTT. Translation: CASSKAGSRRRSPAHF.

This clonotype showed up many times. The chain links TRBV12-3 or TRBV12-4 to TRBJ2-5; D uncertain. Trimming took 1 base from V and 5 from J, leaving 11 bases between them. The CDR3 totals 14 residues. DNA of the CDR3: TGTGCCAGCAGTTTAGGGGTTGCGCAGGAGACCCAGTACTTC. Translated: CASSLGVAQETQYF.

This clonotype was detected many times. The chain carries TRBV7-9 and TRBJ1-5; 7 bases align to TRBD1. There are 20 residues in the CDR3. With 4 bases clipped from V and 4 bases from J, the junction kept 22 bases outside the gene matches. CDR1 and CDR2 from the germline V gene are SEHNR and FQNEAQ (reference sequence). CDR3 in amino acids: CASSSSHPRQGGVGNQPQHF. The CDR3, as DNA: TGTGCCAGCAGCTCTTCTCACCCCCGACAGGGCGGAGTAGGGAATCAGCCCCAGCATTTT.